Listed here are 27 T cell receptor beta chains from one sample, sequenced in a study of T cell responses to AZD1222 COVID-19 vaccine. Libraries were prepared by immunoSEQ multiplex PCR; TCRdb keeps only in-frame clonotypes and omits some of them. Altogether about 100,000 clones are present, about 87% being singletons, with the ten largest covering around 15%. The sample was peripheral blood, taken on day 0 of AZD1222 vaccination. The receptors stem from an adult in good health.

The chain combines TRBV11-1 with TRBJ2-1, with 7 nucleotides matching TRBD2. The CDR3 is 16 amino acids. The V gene's germline CDR1 is SGHAT and CDR2 FQDESV (reference sequence). Losses at the gene ends were 2 bases for V and 3 bases for J; bases not matched to a gene: 7. CDR3 in DNA: TGTGCCAGCAGCTTAAGAGCGGGGCCGTACTACAATGAGCAGTTCTTC. This sequence encodes CASSLRAGPYYNEQFF.

This rearrangement joins TRBV2 to TRBJ1-1; D perhaps matches TRBD1 (6 bases). Germline V CDR1 and CDR2: SNHLY, FYNNEI. CDR3 length: 12 amino acids. Trimming left V 6 bases short and J 7 bases short, with 12 bases between. As DNA, the CDR3 is TGTGCCAGCAGATACAGGGTCGGTGAAGCTTTCTTT. This gives the protein CASRYRVGEAFF.

The chain links TRBV7-3 to TRBJ2-1; the match to TRBD2 covers 9 bases. The J segment lost 0 bases and the V segment lost 6 bases, leaving 3 bases of the junction unmatched. Looked up from germline, CDR1 is SGHTA and CDR2 is FQGTGA. The CDR3 totals 15 residues. CDR3 sequence reads: CASRVAGDSYNEQFF. CDR3 nucleotides: TGTGCCAGCAGGGTAGCGGGAGACTCCTACAATGAGCAGTTCTTC.

The CDR3 DNA is TGTGCCAGCAGCCAGGGGGCCGGGGGGACCACTGAAGCTTTCTTT. Translating gives CASSQGAGGTTEAFF. This chain connects TRBV14 to TRBJ1-1; tentatively, D is TRBD1 (6 bases). The CDR3 is 15 residues long. Germline V gene lookup returns CDR1 SGHDN and CDR2 FVKESK. Deletions cut 3 bases from V and 4 bases from J, with 15 bases between.

The gene calls are TRBV7-2 and TRBJ1-5, with no clear D. Trimming removed 1 base from V and 11 bases from J, with 12 bases in between. Germline V CDR1 and CDR2: SGHTA, FQGNSA. This CDR3 region has 13 residues. CDR3 sequence: CASSLDVLMTQHF. The CDR3 DNA reads TGTGCCAGCAGCTTAGATGTTCTCATGACCCAGCATTTT.

J is TRBJ1-1 and V is TRBV2; tentatively, D is TRBD1 (6 bases). This CDR3 contains 18 residues. CDR1 is SNHLY, CDR2 FYNNEI, per germline. V was pared by 5 bases and J by 0 bases, with 22 bases between. CDR3 sequence: CASSIKNRAPVLNTEAFF. In DNA, the CDR3 is TGTGCCAGCAGTATTAAAAACAGGGCACCCGTCTTGAACACTGAAGCTTTCTTT. Drawing the rest from reference TRBV2 and TRBJ1-1, the complete variable domain is EPEVTQTPSHQVTQMGQEVILRCVPISNHLYFYWYRQILGQKVEFLVSFYNNEISEKSEIFDDQFSVERPDGSNFTLKIRSTKLEDSAMYFCASSIKNRAPVLNTEAFFGQGTRLTVV.

The J gene is TRBJ1-3, the V gene TRBV9; D gene uncertain. The CDR3 length is 14 residues. The ends were cut back, 0 bases at V and 0 bases at J, with 4 bases in the middle. In germline, CDR1 is SGDLS, CDR2 YYNGEE. The CDR3 nucleotides are TGTGCCAGCAGCGTAGGGAGCTCTGGAAACACCATATATTTT. Translation: CASSVGSSGNTIYF.

The gene calls are TRBV14 and TRBJ2-1; D may match TRBD1 or TRBD2 (6 bases each). Trimming removed 2 bases at V and 15 bases at J, with 14 bases between. The CDR3 is 12 amino acids. CDR1 and CDR2 from the germline V gene are SGHDN and FVKESK. CDR3 region: CASSQPGDWWFF. The CDR3 DNA reads as TGTGCCAGCAGCCAACCAGGGGACTGGTGGTTCTTC.

The chain carries TRBV5-8 and TRBJ1-5, with D possibly TRBD1 on 5 matching bases. The V end lost 5 bases, the J end lost 7 bases, and 16 bases lay between the germline ends. CDR1 is SGHTS and CDR2 is YDEGEE in the germline V gene. CDR3 size: 14 residues. The CDR3 spells CASSGASLKQPQHF. The CDR3 coding sequence is TGTGCCAGCAGTGGGGCGTCCCTCAAGCAGCCCCAGCATTTT.

This clone was seen only once. The J gene is TRBJ1-5, the V gene TRBV12-5; 7 nucleotides line up with TRBD1. Germline V lookup: CDR1 LGHNT, CDR2 FRNRAP. The ends lost 5 bases at V and 4 bases at J; junction bases unmatched: 11. The length of the CDR3 is 16 residues. CDR3 DNA sequence: TGTGCTAGTGGTCCACCCAGGGGGGGGAGGAATCAGCCCCAGCATTTT. Translating it yields CASGPPRGGRNQPQHF.

The chain joins TRBV6-5 to TRBJ1-2, with 7 bases that match TRBD1. Germline V gives CDR1 MNHEY, CDR2 SVGAGI. CDR3 size: 13 residues. Trimming took 6 bases from V and 4 from J; bases not matched to a gene: 5. The CDR3 nucleotides read TGTGCCAGCAGCGGACAGGCCCTCTATGGCTACACCTTC. Its translation is CASSGQALYGYTF.

The chain has TRBV7-2 and TRBJ2-6, with TRBD1 identical over 8 bases. CDR1 SGHTA and CDR2 FQGNSA come from the germline V gene. V gave up 6 bases and J gave up 4 bases; unmatched junction bases: 14. The CDR3 is 18 residues long. The CDR3 region has the DNA TGTGCCAGCAGGCCGGGGGTGACAGGGGCTTACGGGGCCAACGTCCTGACTTTC. Protein: CASRPGVTGAYGANVLTF.

V and J are TRBV7-2 and TRBJ2-6; no clear D gene. This CDR3 is built from 14 residues. V dropped 7 bases and J dropped 1 base, with 8 bases sitting between them. CDR1 is SGHTA and CDR2 is FQGNSA in the germline V gene. The CDR3 nucleotides read TGTGCCAGCAACAAGGGATCTGGGGCCAACGTCCTGACTTTC. Residues: CASNKGSGANVLTF.

CDR3 loop: CASSRKGGPIYEPQHF. The CDR3 nucleotides are TGTGCCAGCAGTCGGAAGGGGGGCCCTATCTACGAGCCCCAGCATTTT. This chain uses TRBV27 with TRBJ1-5, with TRBD1 as a possible D gene (6 bases). CDR3 length: 16 amino acids. From germline, CDR1 is MNHEY and CDR2 SMNVEV (reference sequence). With 5 bases removed from V and 8 bases from J, the gap between germline ends came to 22 bases.

This clone occurred once. This rearrangement joins TRBV18 to TRBJ2-2, with D perhaps TRBD1 (5 bases). Germline V gene sequence: CDR1 KGHSH, CDR2 LQKENI. V was cut by 6 bases and J by 5 bases, with 16 bases left in between. The length of the CDR3 is 15 residues. The CDR3: CASSTGLTGTGELFF. The CDR3 region has the DNA TGTGCCAGCTCCACCGGCCTAACAGGAACCGGGGAGCTGTTTTTT.

V gene TRBV6-2 or TRBV6-3 combines with J gene TRBJ1-1; D perhaps matches TRBD1 (5 bases). Between the trimmed V and J ends, which lost 7 bases and 9 bases, there was a span of 21 bases. The CDR3 has 14 residues. Germline V gene lookup returns CDR1 MNHEY and CDR2 SVGEGT. This CDR3 is CASNPPGRPGKAFF. CDR3 bases: TGTGCCAGCAACCCCCCGGGACGCCCGGGTAAAGCTTTCTTT.

This clone was seen more than once but under ten times. The rearrangement joins TRBV5-1 to TRBJ1-1, with 7 bases lining up with TRBD1. The CDR3 is 16 residues long. Per the germline V gene, CDR1 is SGHRS and CDR2 is YFSETQ. V was pared by 0 bases and J by 6 bases, with 11 bases of the junction left unmatched. The CDR3 DNA sequence: TGCGCCAGCAGCTTGGGCACAGGGGTCTCATACTCTGAAGCTTTCTTT. It yields the protein CASSLGTGVSYSEAFF. Full variable domain (remainder filled in from reference TRBV5-1 and TRBJ1-1): KAGVTQTPRYLIKTRGQQVTLSCSPISGHRSVSWYQQTPGQGLQFLFEYFSETQRNKGNFPGRFSGRQFSNSRSEMNVSTLELGDSALYLCASSLGTGVSYSEAFFGQGTRLTVV.

V usage is TRBV7-9 and J usage is TRBJ2-7; TRBD1 matches at 9 bases. This CDR3 is built from 16 residues. Germline lookup yields CDR1 SEHNR and CDR2 FQNEAQ (reference sequence). With V trimmed by 4 bases and J by 1 base, 8 bases remained unmatched. CDR3 DNA sequence: TGTGCCAGCAGCTCACAAAGACAGGGGGGTTCCTACGAGCAGTACTTC. Translating it yields CASSSQRQGGSYEQYF.

This clone has only one observation. V and J are TRBV5-1 and TRBJ2-7; 7 bases map to TRBD1. CDR3 size: 15 residues. Germline CDR1 reads SGHRS; CDR2 reads YFSETQ. Trimming took 4 bases from V and 3 from J; bases not matched to a gene: 10. The CDR3 loop reads CASSQGQLTDYEQYF. The CDR3 coding sequence is TGCGCCAGCAGCCAGGGACAGTTAACCGACTACGAGCAGTACTTC.

The gene calls are TRBV7-3 and TRBJ2-5, with D possibly TRBD2 on 5 matching bases. V lost 5 bases, J lost 1 base, and 14 bases lay in between. Looked up from germline, CDR1 is SGHTA and CDR2 is FQGTGA. CDR3 size: 15 residues. In DNA form, the CDR3 reads TGTGCCAGCAGCCCTGGCGTGGACTTCCAAGAGACCCAGTACTTC. As protein: CASSPGVDFQETQYF.

The chain uses TRBV7-2 and TRBJ2-1, with D perhaps matching TRBD1 (5 bases). CDR1 is SGHTA and CDR2 is FQGNSA in the germline V gene. Trimming pared 3 bases from V and 2 bases from J, leaving 17 bases between. This CDR3 is 17 amino acids long. The CDR3 coding sequence is TGTGCCAGCAGCTTCGCCTGGAACAGGCAGGCCTACAATGAGCAGTTCTTC. It codes for CASSFAWNRQAYNEQFF.

The chain recombines TRBV7-2 with TRBJ2-5; possibly TRBD2 for D (5 bases). V was shortened by 5 bases and J by 4 bases, with 29 bases between the two germline ends. Germline V gives CDR1 SGHTA, CDR2 FQGNSA. There are 19 residues in the CDR3. CDR3 residues: CASSLVFGSSRDDRETQYF. The CDR3 DNA is TGTGCCAGCAGCCTTGTTTTTGGTAGCAGCCGGGATGATCGAGAGACCCAGTACTTC.

The chain uses TRBV28 and TRBJ2-3, with D uncertain. CDR3 length: 16 residues. Germline CDR1 is MDHEN and CDR2 is SYDVKM. V lost 3 bases, J lost 3 bases, and 16 bases lay in between. The CDR3 DNA sequence: TGTGCCAGCAGTTTGAATTGGAGAGTTGGAACAGATACGCAGTATTTT. As protein: CASSLNWRVGTDTQYF. Filled out from reference TRBV28 and TRBJ2-3, the complete variable domain reads DVKVTQSSRYLVKRTGEKVFLECVQDMDHENMFWYRQDPGLGLRLIYFSYDVKMKEKGDIPEGYSVSREKKERFSLILESASTNQTSMYLCASSLNWRVGTDTQYFGPGTRLTVL.

This chain's CDR3 is CASSDQLWEQYF. In DNA, the CDR3 is TGTGCCAGCAGTGACCAGCTGTGGGAGCAGTACTTC. The chain recombines TRBV25-1 with TRBJ2-7; D is unresolved. Germline V gene data show CDR1 as MGHDK and CDR2 as SYGVNS. The CDR3 length is 12 residues. The V gene lost 3 bases and the J gene lost 7 bases, with 10 bases spanning the gap.

V gene TRBV18 combines with J gene TRBJ1-2, with D tentatively TRBD1 (5 bases). Germline-derived CDR1 and CDR2 are KGHSH and LQKENI. The CDR3 contains 13 residues. Trimming removed 1 base from V and 7 bases from J, with 10 bases in between. CDR3 residues: CASSPRQGAGYTF. CDR3 DNA sequence: TGTGCCAGCTCACCACGCCAGGGAGCTGGCTACACCTTC.

The CDR3 loop reads CASSFHGGLGRNTEAFF. Here the CDR3 DNA reads TGTGCCAGCAGCTTCCACGGGGGATTAGGTAGGAACACTGAAGCTTTCTTT. This sequence joins TRBV7-3 and TRBJ1-1, with D possibly matching TRBD1 (5 bases). Germline V lookup: CDR1 SGHTA, CDR2 FQGTGA. There are 17 residues in the CDR3. Trimming removed 3 bases from V and 1 base from J, with 18 bases in between.

V gene TRBV7-2 combines with J gene TRBJ2-7, with 7 bases identical to TRBD1. Losses at the gene ends were 4 bases for V and 2 bases for J; bases not matched to a gene: 5. CDR1 is SGHTA and CDR2 is FQGNSA in the germline V gene. CDR3 length: 14 residues. The CDR3 nucleotides are TGTGCCAGCAGCTCTACAGGGGCCGCCTACGAGCAGTACTTC. Encoded protein: CASSSTGAAYEQYF.